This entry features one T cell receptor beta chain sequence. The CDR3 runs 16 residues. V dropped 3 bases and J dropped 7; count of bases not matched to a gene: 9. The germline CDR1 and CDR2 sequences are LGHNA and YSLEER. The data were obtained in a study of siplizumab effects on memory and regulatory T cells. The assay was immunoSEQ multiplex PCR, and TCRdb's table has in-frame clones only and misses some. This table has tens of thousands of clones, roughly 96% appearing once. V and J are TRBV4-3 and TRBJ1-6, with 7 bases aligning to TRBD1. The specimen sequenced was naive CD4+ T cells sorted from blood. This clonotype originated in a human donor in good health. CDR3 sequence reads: CASSQVTPGGNSPLHF. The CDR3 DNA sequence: TGCGCCAGCAGCCAGGTGACCCCAGGGGGGAATTCACCCCTCCACTTT.